The TCR beta chain under discussion was sequenced for a study of T cells in placental villitis. This CDR3 has 14 amino acids. The ends were cut back, 5 bases at V and 4 bases at J, with 14 bases in the middle. Germline V gene sequence: CDR1 MDHEN, CDR2 SYDVKM. The libraries were made with immunoSEQ v4. Assay: immunoSEQ multiplex PCR; the TCRdb copy retains only in-frame clones and omits some. Of 3,200 or so clones in the sample, over 60% were seen once. The TCR comes from a human patient with infectious villitis; the placental T cells may come from both mother and fetus. The chain carries TRBV28 and TRBJ1-2; D is possibly TRBD1 (6 bases). Sequencing was performed on placental tissue containing maternal and fetal cells. The DNA of the CDR3 is TGTGCCAGCAGTGGAACAGGGTTAGGCTATGGCTACACCTTC. It encodes CASSGTGLGYGYTF.